The 7 T cell receptor beta chains reported below all come from one sample, sequenced in a study of CD8+ T cells in alopecia areata. The sequencing template was cDNA reverse transcribed from extracted RNA. Method: immunoSEQ multiplex PCR; TCRdb's copy keeps in-frame clones and lacks some. The top ten clones hold around 1.2% of a sample with more than 200,000 clones, 65% to 70% of them seen once. The sequencing here drew on CD4+ T cells sorted from blood, taken at week 0. The source of these receptors is a human donor with alopecia areata.

This clone was recorded a few times. V usage is TRBV30 and J usage is TRBJ1-3, with D possibly TRBD1 on 5 matching bases. Trimming shortened V by 0 bases and J by 0 bases, and 15 bases separated the two germline ends. Germline assignment: CDR1 GTSNPN and CDR2 SVGIG (reference sequence). CDR3 length equals 17 residues. The CDR3 region is CAWSVALPGTSGNTIYF. As DNA, the CDR3 is TGTGCCTGGAGTGTAGCCCTCCCAGGGACCTCTGGAAACACCATATATTTT.

The chain combines TRBV11-2 with TRBJ1-5; D remains ambiguous. CDR1 is SGHAT, CDR2 FQNNGV, per germline. The CDR3 is made up of 13 amino acids. The ends were cut back, 5 bases at V and 2 bases at J, with 7 bases in the middle. CDR3 sequence: CASSPGGNQPQHF. The CDR3 nucleotides are TGTGCCAGCAGCCCGGGAGGCAATCAGCCCCAGCATTTT. The full variable domain, its missing parts supplied by reference TRBV11-2 and TRBJ1-5, is EAGVAQSPRYKIIEKRQSVAFWCNPISGHATLYWYQQILGQGPKLLIQFQNNGVVDDSQLPKDRFSAERLKGVDSTLKIQPAKLEDSAVYLCASSPGGNQPQHFGDGTRLSIL.

The rearrangement links TRBV7-9 to TRBJ1-5; the D is unclear. CDR3 size: 13 residues. Looked up from germline, CDR1 is SEHNR and CDR2 is FQNEAQ (reference sequence). V gave up 3 bases and J gave up 4 bases, with 7 bases separating them. The CDR3 region has the DNA TGTGCCAGCAGCTTTGGTGGGAATCAGCCCCAGCATTTT. Amino acid sequence: CASSFGGNQPQHF.

This chain joins TRBV30 and TRBJ2-7; D is unclear. Germline-derived CDR1 and CDR2 are GTSNPN and SVGIG (reference sequence). V lost 3 bases to trimming and J lost 6 bases, with 12 bases between them. The CDR3 runs to 12 residues. The CDR3: CAWRETPSEQYF. The CDR3 region has the DNA TGTGCCTGGAGGGAGACTCCTTCCGAGCAGTACTTC. The complete variable domain, with remaining parts taken from reference TRBV30 and TRBJ2-7, reads SQTIHQWPATLVQPVGSPLSLECTVEGTSNPNLYWYRQAAGRGLQLLFYSVGIGQISSEVPQNLSASRPQDRQFILSSKKLLLSDSGFYLCAWRETPSEQYFGPGTRLTVT.

This clone was picked up a small number of times. The chain links TRBV25-1 to TRBJ1-5; TRBD1 might be the D (5 bases). V lost 9 bases and J lost 6, with 12 bases in between. The CDR3 length is 12 residues. Per the germline V gene, CDR1 is MGHDK and CDR2 is SYGVNS. CDR3 bases: TGTGCCAGTGGATCAGGGAGTCAGCCCCAGCATTTT. Encoded protein: CASGSGSQPQHF. Drawing the rest from reference TRBV25-1 and TRBJ1-5, the complete variable domain is EADIYQTPRYLVIGTGKKITLECSQTMGHDKMYWYQQDPGMELHLIHYSYGVNSTEKGDLSSESTVSRIRTEHFPLTLESARPSHTSQYLCASGSGSQPQHFGDGTRLSIL.

The gene calls are TRBV4-1 and TRBJ2-5; possibly TRBD2 for D (6 bases). With 0 bases removed from V and 5 bases from J, the gap between germline ends came to 13 bases. The CDR3 is 15 residues long. The germline CDR1 and CDR2 sequences are MGHRA and YSYEKL. CDR3: CASSQEWLAIETQYF. CDR3 DNA: TGCGCCAGCAGCCAAGAGTGGCTAGCGATCGAGACCCAGTACTTC.

Regarding this clone: At the DNA level, this CDR3 is encoded by other sequences in the same sample as well. The chain combines TRBV27 with TRBJ2-7; 8 nucleotides align to TRBD1. This CDR3 comprises 14 residues. The germline V gene encodes CDR1 MNHEY and CDR2 SMNVEV (reference sequence). V was clipped by 0 bases and J by 4 bases; unmatched bases: 2. In DNA form, the CDR3 reads TGTGCCAGCAGTTTATCCAGGGGGCCGTACGAGCAGTACTTC. It codes for CASSLSRGPYEQYF.